This T cell receptor (beta chain) was sequenced for a study of T cell responses to AZD1222 COVID-19 vaccine. Germline V gene sequence: CDR1 GTSNPN, CDR2 SVGIG (reference sequence). Trimming took 4 bases from V and 4 from J; bases not matched to a gene: 9. CDR3 size: 15 residues. About this clone itself: Its antigen is undetermined.

Here immunoSEQ multiplex PCR was the method, and the copy in TCRdb shows in-frame clones only, minus some. The sample includes roughly 140,000 clones, approximately 87% of them seen just once. Study-wide results and caveats: Most donors were white British and more were female, and clonal diversity was possibly underestimated.

This receptor was identified in an adult who received the AZD1222 COVID-19 vaccine. The material was peripheral blood, obtained 28 days after the second AZD1222 dose. This chain joins TRBV30 and TRBJ2-1; the match to TRBD2 covers 8 bases. CDR3 sequence reads: CAWTREGVWYNEQFF. The CDR3 DNA reads TGTGCCTGGACTCGGGAGGGGGTCTGGTACAATGAGCAGTTCTTC.